The present entry profiles one T cell receptor beta chain with its context. Its antigen is unknown. The CDR3 has 17 amino acids. The ends lost 7 bases at V and 8 bases at J; junction bases unmatched: 15. CDR1 is SEHNR and CDR2 is FQNEAQ in the germline V gene (reference sequence). The sample is drawn from a study of cytomegalovirus exposure and HLA in healthy donors. Regarding the study as a whole: Overall, approximately 150 TCR beta chains were annotated as cytomegalovirus-associated. In an earlier analysis, most TCR beta V segments were productive about 87% or about 30% of the time. In a later analysis, 17,000 or so TCR beta sequences were associated with HLA alleles at 0.05 false discovery rate. The authors reported that TCR beta sequences could predict HLA-A and HLA-B alleles. These predictions were accurate for most subjects in the first cohort.

Primers: 60 Vbeta forward and 13 Jbeta reverse. Assay used: immunoSEQ multiplex PCR; TCRdb lists only in-frame clones, some missing. The profile shows around 140,000 clones, over 75% of them singletons. This receptor was obtained from a male donor in good health and CMV-seronegative. The sequenced sample consisted of PBMCs. This sequence joins TRBV7-9 and TRBJ2-1, with 12 bases aligning to TRBD2. The chain's CDR3 is CASIPTFTSGRIDEQFF. The CDR3 DNA is TGTGCCAGCATCCCCACATTTACTAGCGGGAGGATTGATGAGCAGTTCTTC.